Presented here are 8 T cell receptor beta chains from one specimen sequenced in a study of response to subunit inactivated influenza vaccine. TCRdb analysed the RT-PCR reads with MiXCR anew, one entry per CDR3 protein. This table has hundreds of thousands of distinct CDR3 sequences, around 16% appearing once. The sample was PBMCs from blood, taken 11 to 12 days after vaccination. The receptors shown here come from a man aged 45-65 years who received an inactivated influenza vaccine.

The chain has TRBV29-1 and TRBJ2-1; 9 bases match TRBD2. Germline CDR1 SQVTM, CDR2 ANQGSEA. J gave up 3 bases and V 4 bases, and 7 bases lay outside the gene matches. The CDR3 is made up of 15 amino acids. The CDR3 protein is CSVALSGRGYNEQFF. The CDR3 DNA reads as TGCAGCGTTGCCCTTAGCGGGAGAGGCTACAATGAGCAGTTCTTC.

This clonotype has only a few counts. The rearrangement joins TRBV12-3 or TRBV12-4 to TRBJ1-1; D is uncertain. There are 14 residues in the CDR3. Trimming removed 7 bases at V and 2 bases at J, with 14 bases between. CDR3 protein: CASTTFESNTEAFF. DNA of the CDR3: TGTGCCAGCACCACTTTTGAAAGTAACACTGAAGCTTTCTTT.

The CDR3 coding sequence is TGTGCCTGGAGGGGGGCCACGAATGAGCAGTTCTTC. Translating gives CAWRGATNEQFF. The J gene is TRBJ2-1, the V gene TRBV30; tentatively, D is TRBD1 (6 bases). CDR1 is GTSNPN, CDR2 SVGIG, per germline (reference sequence). This CDR3 spans 12 amino acids. V shed 3 bases and J shed 7 bases, with 10 bases lying between them.

The rearrangement joins TRBV30 to TRBJ2-2; 11 nucleotides agree with TRBD1. The CDR3 sequence is 14 residues long. Germline lookup yields CDR1 GTSNPN and CDR2 SVGIG (reference sequence). With 5 bases clipped from V and 5 bases from J, the junction kept 4 bases outside the gene matches. CDR3 sequence: CAWAGTGGTGELFF. CDR3 coding DNA: TGTGCCTGGGCCGGGACAGGGGGTACCGGGGAGCTGTTTTTT.

This clonotype was counted only a few times. The chain joins TRBV5-1 to TRBJ2-1; D not certain. Trimming left V 5 bases short and J 0 bases short, with 9 bases between. CDR1 SGHRS and CDR2 YFSETQ come from the germline V gene. The CDR3 totals 14 residues. CDR3 in amino acids: CASRATDSYNEQFF. The CDR3 region has the DNA TGCGCCAGCAGGGCAACGGACTCCTACAATGAGCAGTTCTTC.

The CDR3 spells CASSYSYGDTQYF. CDR3 bases: TGTGCCAGCAGTTACTCGTATGGAGATACGCAGTATTTT. V usage is TRBV6-6 and J usage is TRBJ2-3; the D is unclear. Trimming took off 0 bases at V and 5 bases at J, with 6 bases between the two ends. Germline V lookup: CDR1 MNHNY, CDR2 SVGAGI (reference sequence). The CDR3 contains 13 residues.

This clonotype was recorded a few times. The V gene is TRBV3-1, the J gene TRBJ2-3, with TRBD2 matching over 10 bases. The V gene end was trimmed by 6 bases and the J gene end by 2 bases; junction bases not matched to a gene: 5. The CDR3 covers 15 residues. Germline-derived CDR1 and CDR2 are LGHDT and YNNKEL (reference sequence). CDR3 sequence (DNA): TGTGCCAGCAGGTACAGCGGGGGGGCCACAGATACGCAGTATTTT. It encodes CASRYSGGATDTQYF.

This clonotype was detected many times. The V and J genes are TRBV12-3 or TRBV12-4 and TRBJ2-5; D gene unclear. Deletions cut 4 bases from V and 10 bases from J, with 13 bases between. This CDR3 spans 12 amino acids. The CDR3 reads CASSSAAFDQYF. Here the CDR3 DNA reads TGTGCCAGCAGTTCCGCCGCTTTCGACCAGTACTTC.